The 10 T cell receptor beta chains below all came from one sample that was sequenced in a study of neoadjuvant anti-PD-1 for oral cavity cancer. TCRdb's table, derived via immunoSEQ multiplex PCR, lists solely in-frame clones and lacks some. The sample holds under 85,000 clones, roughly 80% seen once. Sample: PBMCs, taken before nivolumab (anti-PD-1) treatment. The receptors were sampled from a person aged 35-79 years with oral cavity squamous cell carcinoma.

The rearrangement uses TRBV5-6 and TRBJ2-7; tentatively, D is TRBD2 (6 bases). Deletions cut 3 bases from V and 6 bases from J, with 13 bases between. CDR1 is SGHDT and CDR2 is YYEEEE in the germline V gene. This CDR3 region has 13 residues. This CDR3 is CASSWDSFGEQYF. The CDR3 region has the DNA TGTGCCAGCAGCTGGGACTCCTTTGGCGAGCAGTACTTC.

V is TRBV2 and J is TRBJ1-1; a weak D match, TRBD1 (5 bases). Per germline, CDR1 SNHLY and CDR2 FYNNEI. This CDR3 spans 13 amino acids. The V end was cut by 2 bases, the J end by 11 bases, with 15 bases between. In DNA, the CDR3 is TGTGCCAGCAGTGAATCCCGGGGCCTTCAGGCTTTCTTT. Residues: CASSESRGLQAFF.

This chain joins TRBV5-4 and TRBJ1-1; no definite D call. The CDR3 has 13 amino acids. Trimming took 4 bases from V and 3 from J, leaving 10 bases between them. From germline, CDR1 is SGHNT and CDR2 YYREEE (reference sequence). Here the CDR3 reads CASSGFGDTEAFF. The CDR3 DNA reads TGTGCCAGCAGCGGTTTCGGGGACACTGAAGCTTTCTTT.

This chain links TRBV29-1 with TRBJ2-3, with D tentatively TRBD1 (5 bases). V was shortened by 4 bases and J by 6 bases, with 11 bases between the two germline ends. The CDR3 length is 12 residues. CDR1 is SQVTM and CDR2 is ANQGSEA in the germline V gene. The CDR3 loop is CSVAPGSDTQYF. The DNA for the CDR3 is TGCAGCGTTGCCCCAGGGTCCGATACGCAGTATTTT.

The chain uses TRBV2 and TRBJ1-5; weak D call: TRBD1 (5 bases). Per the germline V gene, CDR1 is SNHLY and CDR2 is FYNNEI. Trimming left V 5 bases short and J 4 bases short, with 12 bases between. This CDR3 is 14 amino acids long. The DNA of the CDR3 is TGTGCCAGCAGTAAGGGGACCGTTAATCAGCCCCAGCATTTT. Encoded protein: CASSKGTVNQPQHF.

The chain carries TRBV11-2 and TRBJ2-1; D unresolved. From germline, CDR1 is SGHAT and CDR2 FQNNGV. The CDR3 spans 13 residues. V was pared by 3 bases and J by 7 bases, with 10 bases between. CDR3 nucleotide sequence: TGTGCCAGCAGCTTGAGGCGGATAAATGAGCAGTTCTTC. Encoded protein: CASSLRRINEQFF. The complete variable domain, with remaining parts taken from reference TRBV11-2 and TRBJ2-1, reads EAGVAQSPRYKIIEKRQSVAFWCNPISGHATLYWYQQILGQGPKLLIQFQNNGVVDDSQLPKDRFSAERLKGVDSTLKIQPAKLEDSAVYLCASSLRRINEQFFGPGTRLTVL.

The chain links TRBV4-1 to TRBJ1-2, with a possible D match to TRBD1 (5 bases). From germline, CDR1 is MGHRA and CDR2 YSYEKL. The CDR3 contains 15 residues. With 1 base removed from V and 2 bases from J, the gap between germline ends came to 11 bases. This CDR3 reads CASSQVFRANYGYTF. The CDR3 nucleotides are TGCGCCAGCAGCCAAGTTTTCAGGGCGAACTATGGCTACACCTTC.

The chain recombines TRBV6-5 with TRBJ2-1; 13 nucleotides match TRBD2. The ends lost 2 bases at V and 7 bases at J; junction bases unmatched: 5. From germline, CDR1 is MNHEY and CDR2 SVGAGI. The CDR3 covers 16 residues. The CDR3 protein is CASSYPTSGRGNEQFF. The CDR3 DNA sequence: TGTGCCAGCAGTTACCCCACTAGCGGGAGGGGGAATGAGCAGTTCTTC.

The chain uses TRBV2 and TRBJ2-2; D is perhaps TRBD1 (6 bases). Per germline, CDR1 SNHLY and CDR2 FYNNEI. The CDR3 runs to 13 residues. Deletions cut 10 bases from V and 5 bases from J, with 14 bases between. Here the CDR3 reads CATGTPRTGELFF. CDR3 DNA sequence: TGTGCCACGGGGACACCCCGGACCGGGGAGCTGTTTTTT. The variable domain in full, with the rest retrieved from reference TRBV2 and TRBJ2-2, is EPEVTQTPSHQVTQMGQEVILRCVPISNHLYFYWYRQILGQKVEFLVSFYNNEISEKSEIFDDQFSVERPDGSNFTLKIRSTKLEDSAMYFCATGTPRTGELFFGEGSRLTVL.

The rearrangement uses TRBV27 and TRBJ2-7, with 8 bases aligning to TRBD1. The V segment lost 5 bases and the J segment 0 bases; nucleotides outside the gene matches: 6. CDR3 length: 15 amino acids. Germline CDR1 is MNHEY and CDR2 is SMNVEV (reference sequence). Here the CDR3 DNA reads TGTGCCAGCAGTCGCACAGGGGGAGGCTCCTACGAGCAGTACTTC. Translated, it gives CASSRTGGGSYEQYF.